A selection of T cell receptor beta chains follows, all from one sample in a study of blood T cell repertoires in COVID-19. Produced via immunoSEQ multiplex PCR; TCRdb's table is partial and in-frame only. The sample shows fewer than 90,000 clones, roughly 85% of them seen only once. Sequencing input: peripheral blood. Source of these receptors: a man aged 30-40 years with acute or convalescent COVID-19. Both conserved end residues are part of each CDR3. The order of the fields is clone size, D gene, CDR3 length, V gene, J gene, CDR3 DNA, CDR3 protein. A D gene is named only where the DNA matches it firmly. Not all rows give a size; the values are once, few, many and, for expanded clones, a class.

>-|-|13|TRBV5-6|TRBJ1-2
TGTGCCAGCAGCCCCGGGGAAAACTATGGCTACACCTTC
CASSPGENYGYTF
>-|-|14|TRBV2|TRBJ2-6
TGTGCCAGCAGTGGCAGCTCTGGGGCCAACGTCCTGACTTTC
CASSGSSGANVLTF
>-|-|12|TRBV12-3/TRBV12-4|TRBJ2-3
TGTGCCAGCAGTTCCCATACAGATACGCAGTATTTT
CASSSHTDTQYF
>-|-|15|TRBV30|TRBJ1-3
TGTGCCTGGAGTGTTGGACAGTACTCTGGAAACACCATATATTTT
CAWSVGQYSGNTIYF
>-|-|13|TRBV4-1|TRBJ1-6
TGCGCCAGCACTAGGGACTTCAATTCACCCCTCCACTTT
CASTRDFNSPLHF
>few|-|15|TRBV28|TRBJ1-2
TGTGCCAGCAGTGATATCGCAGCGACTAACTATGGCTACACCTTC
CASSDIAATNYGYTF
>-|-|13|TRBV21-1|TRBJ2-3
TGTGCCAGCAGCAAAGACAGTACAGATACGCAGTATTTT
CASSKDSTDTQYF
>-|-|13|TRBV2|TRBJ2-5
TGTGCCAGCCCGCAGGGCCATCTAGAGACCCAGTACTTC
CASPQGHLETQYF
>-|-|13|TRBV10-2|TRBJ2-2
TGCGCCAGCAGTGAGTCGAGGCCCGGGGAGCTGTTTTTT
CASSESRPGELFF
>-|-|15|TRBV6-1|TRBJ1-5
TGTGCCAGCAGTGAAGGTGGAGGGAGCAATCAGCCCCAGCATTTT
CASSEGGGSNQPQHF
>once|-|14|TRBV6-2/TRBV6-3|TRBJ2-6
TGTGCCAGCAGTTCCGGGGCTGGGGCCAACGTCCTGACTTTC
CASSSGAGANVLTF
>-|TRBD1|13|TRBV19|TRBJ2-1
TGTGCCAGTAAGGGGACAGGGAACAATGAGCAGTTCTTC
CASKGTGNNEQFF
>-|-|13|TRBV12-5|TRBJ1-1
TGTGCTAGTGGGTATCGGTGTGGGGGGGGAGCTTTCTTT
CASGYRCGGGAFF
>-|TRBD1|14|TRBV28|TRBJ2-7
TGTGCCAGCAGTACCCCGGGACAGCCCTACGAGCAGTACTTT
CASSTPGQPYEQYF
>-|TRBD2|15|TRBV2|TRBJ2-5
TGTGCCAGCAGTGCCCCGGCGGGAGCCCCCGAGACCCAGTACTTC
CASSAPAGAPETQYF